The clone carrying this T cell receptor beta chain came up many times. These data originate in a study of human T cells and chemical hapten exposure. In the study overall: Among samples, TCR yields varied mainly because of small differences in pooled library volume.

One entry per CDR3 protein results from TCRdb running MiXCR on the RACE reads. The sample includes more than 75,000 distinct CDR3 sequences, roughly 10% of them seen just once. The CDR3 is made up of 15 amino acids. CDR1 and CDR2 (germline): LGHDT, YNNKEL (reference sequence). V lost 4 bases to trimming and J lost 2 bases; unmatched junction nucleotides: 3. Time point noted: patch test 2, 6 weeks after DPC sensitization. The treatment here: therapeutic diphenylcyclopropenone sensitization with weekly scalp DPC. The sample consisted of whole blood, taken in connection with sensitization to the hapten diphenylcyclopropenone (DPC). The clonotype originates from a woman in her 30s with alopecia areata. Some clones in this sample may be carry-over from other donors' samples. The chain recombines TRBV3-1 with TRBJ2-7; 12 bases align to TRBD1. The CDR3 DNA follows: TGTGCCAGCAGCCCCGGGACAGGGGGCGCCTACGAGCAGTACTTC. Translated: CASSPGTGGAYEQYF.